Judged by abundance, the clone carrying this T cell receptor beta chain is medium-sized. These data originate in a study of metastatic and nonmetastatic thyroid tumors. CDR1 MNHNS and CDR2 SASEGT come from the germline V gene. V lost 9 bases and J 0 bases, leaving 21 bases between the germline ends. CDR3 length: 17 residues. TCRdb redid the clone calls on the PCR reads using MiXCR. Among approximately 20,000 clones, roughly 26% were seen once, and the ten largest hold roughly a tenth. All patients were untreated before thyroid surgery. The clonotype originates from a female donor with papillary thyroid cancer or a benign thyroid nodule (not recorded which). Some clones in this sample may be carry-over from other donors' samples. The genes are TRBV6-1 and TRBJ1-3; a possible D gene is TRBD1 (5 bases). Sequenced: tumor tissue. In nucleotides, the CDR3 is TGTGCCAGTACAAGCCCCCGCGACAGCCTCTCTGGAAACACCATATATTTT. Its protein is CASTSPRDSLSGNTIYF.